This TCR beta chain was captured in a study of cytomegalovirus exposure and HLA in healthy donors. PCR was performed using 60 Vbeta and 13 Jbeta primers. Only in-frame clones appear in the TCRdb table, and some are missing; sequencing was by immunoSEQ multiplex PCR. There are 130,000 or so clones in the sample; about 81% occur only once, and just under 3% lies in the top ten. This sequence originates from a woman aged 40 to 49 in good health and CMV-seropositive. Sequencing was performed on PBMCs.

The DNA of the CDR3 is TGTGCCAGTAGTACACGACAGCTTTCTAGCACAGATACGCAGTATTTT. Protein: CASSTRQLSSTDTQYF. The chain employs TRBV19 and TRBJ2-3; D might be TRBD1 (5 bases). This CDR3 comprises 16 residues. V was shortened by 4 bases and J by 0 bases, with 14 bases between the two germline ends. The germline gives CDR1 LNHDA, CDR2 SQIVND (reference sequence).